This T cell receptor beta chain emerged from a study of CD8 T cells in Susac syndrome (dated by TCRdb to between 2018 and 2020). Concerning the study at large: Of the Susac syndrome patients who were sequenced, about 6 had clinically active disease and roughly 8 were in clinical remission. At blood withdrawal, Susac syndrome patients were either therapy-naive, taking corticosteroids (in some cases with IVIg as well), or taking IVIg alone. Whether CD8+ T cell activation and differentiation in Susac syndrome was antigen driven was tested using repertoire sequencing. Overall study outcomes, separate from this receptor: In the CD4+ T cell repertoire of Susac syndrome patients, clonal expansion was not detected. The number of individuals in the TCR sequencing and HLA analysis was recognized as being relatively small.

Peripheral blood CD8+ and CD4+ T cells from healthy donors, Susac syndrome patients and multiple sclerosis patients were profiled by high-throughput TCR beta sequencing. Recently defined diagnostic criteria for definite or probable disease were met by the Susac syndrome patients. Bulk CD8+ and CD4+ T cells were purified magnetically by negative isolation, whereas CD8+ TEMRA cells were enriched by FACS. Blood was collected in EDTA tubes and processed within 24 hours, with PBMCs isolated through density gradient centrifugation. PBMCs intended for TCR sequencing were cryopreserved in liquid nitrogen and were subsequently thawed in a 37 degrees C water bath. A purity of at least 90% was achieved for sorted or isolated CD4+, CD8+ and CD8+ TEMRA cells. Relative to germline, V is 4 bases shorter and J is 5 bases shorter, with 5 bases between their ends. CDR1 is given as SQVTM and CDR2 as ANQGSEA, both from the germline V gene. The CDR3 runs 10 residues from the cysteine to the phenylalanine. The entry retains the CDR3 DNA only, 30 bases that are in frame from base 1.

RNA was extracted using the RNeasy kit, and roughly 0.5 to 1 ug of the RNA was reverse transcribed with random hexamers. TCR beta CDR3 regions were amplified with the immunoSEQ multiplex PCR assay covering 54 Vbeta and 13 Jbeta segments. PCR amplification bias was corrected by using a synthetic template baseline for primer optimization and computational correction. The authors' analysis ran thus. Reads were annotated to V, D and J genes per IMGT and analyzed with immunoSEQ Analyzer, keeping only productive sequences. Clonality was computed as one minus Shannon entropy normalized by log2 of the number of productive unique sequences. For each patient and control, public and private clones were evaluated among the 100 most prevalent clones. A clone was defined as Susac-specific if it was absent from the healthy and MS cohorts, from some 1,100 published viral clones and from other ImmuneACCESS disease sequences. The public reads were reanalyzed by TCRdb: fastp trimming at Q25, MiXCR alignment, in-frame beta chains only. Identical CDR3 protein sequences are pooled into one entry, listed with their most common genes and DNA. The V and J calls follow TCRdb's processing rather than the paper's. The sample records approximately 150,000 distinct CDR3 sequences, approximately 96% of which are singletons. The ten largest clones capture 0.065% to 0.095% of the sample.

To note about this clonotype: Its antigen specificity is not known. Per-base qualities were not stored, and no clone one base away is much larger.

This receptor was identified in a human donor with Susac syndrome. The rearrangement joined TRBV29-1 to TRBJ1-1; the D gene cannot be named for sure. Sequences were obtained from CD4+ T cells from PBMCs. Here the CDR3 is given as CSVVFTEAFF. The DNA sequence is TGCAGCGTTGTTTTTACTGAAGCTTTCTTT.